The entry that follows covers one T cell receptor (beta chain) sequence. Its antigen is unidentified. Deep sequencing aimed at 1 in 200,000 to 1 in 1 million T cells' resolution. Assay: immunoSEQ multiplex PCR; the TCRdb copy retains only in-frame clones and omits some. The table records about 160,000 clones, 81% of them present only once. The CDR3 has 15 residues. The germline gives CDR1 SGHDT, CDR2 YYEEEE. V shed 3 bases, J shed 1 base, and the junction held 6 bases outside the gene matches. This entry is derived from a study of cytotoxic CD8 clonotypes in ibrutinib-treated CLL. General study results and limits: Baseline clonality was higher than in age-matched healthy donors and moved in step with circulating CD8+ T-cell counts.

The chain uses TRBV5-6 and TRBJ1-2, with 7 bases fitting TRBD1. The TCR originated in a human donor with chronic lymphocytic leukemia. The sequenced sample was PBMCs, obtained after 12 months of ibrutinib treatment. The CDR3, as DNA: TGTGCCAGCAGCTCCCAGGGGGTTATTAACTATGGCTACACCTTC. This codes for CASSSQGVINYGYTF. Full variable domain (outside the CDR3, taken from reference TRBV5-6 and TRBJ1-2): DAGVTQSPTHLIKTRGQQVTLRCSPKSGHDTVSWYQQALGQGPQFIFQYYEEEERQRGNFPDRFSGHQFPNYSSELNVNALLLGDSALYLCASSSQGVINYGYTFGSGTRLTVV.